The T cell receptor beta chain under discussion was sequenced for a study of shared clonotypes between healthy human individuals (dated by TCRdb to 2020 to 2022). In terms of the full investigation: The cohort comprised a couple of women and a few men aged 18 to 49 years. For each donor, CD4 naive and CD4 memory were each run on three plates, CD8 naive on two plates, and CD8 memory on one plate. Blood TCR repertoires of a handful of healthy adults were deeply sequenced to estimate repertoire size and the extent of clonotype sharing between individuals. To increase sequencing depth and limit assay-specific biases, TCR repertoire library preparation and sequencing were carried out by different laboratories using diverse techniques. Between about 0.85 and 10 billion PBMCs per donor were obtained by leukapheresis. Overall study results and their limits: Because the study included only a small number of donors, the genetic and exposure-history diversity represented was limited. When a handful of donors were compared, the shared fraction of clonotypes was about 5.5% for naive CD4, 3.5% for naive CD8, 2.3% for memory CD4, and 0.4% for memory CD8. Incomplete sequencing was indicated by rarefaction of sorted-subset datasets, despite the large sequencing depth. Clonotypes shared by all four sorted-subset donors showed higher generation probabilities than non-shared clonotypes. Estimated clonotype richness was generally larger for naive than for memory subsets. Only blood was sampled, and tissue TCR repertoires likely differ from those in blood. Pairwise subsampling indicated that sequencing depth was expected to affect the degree of clonotype sharing among donors.

In regard to this clone: The specificity of this receptor is unknown. No qualities accompany the bases; no much larger clone lies one base away.

V lost 6 bases and J lost 5 bases, and the count of bases not matched to a germline gene is 10. The germline V gene encodes CDR1 SGHRS and CDR2 YFSETQ. From the cysteine up to the phenylalanine, the CDR3 has a length of 14 residues. Only CDR3 DNA remains: 42 bases, in frame from the first base. The donors were healthy, HIV-negative adults with no recently reported acute infections or vaccinations. Every donor was a Caucasian adult residing in Nashville, Tennessee, USA. Magnetic negative selection was used to enrich CD4+ T cells, after which naive cells were positively selected on CD45RA and the negative fraction became the memory subset. Blood was collected by leukapheresis, and PBMCs were isolated by Ficoll-Histopaque density gradient centrifugation and then cryopreserved in liquid nitrogen vapor phase. Analytical flow cytometry was used to check the purity and quantity of each magnetically sorted T cell population. Genomic DNA was isolated from every sorted fraction and measured by UV absorbance on a Nanodrop 2000c.

Using the deep immunoSEQ assay, multiplex PCR amplified TCR CDR3 regions from genomic DNA. Genomic DNA extracted from each cell subset was distributed evenly over all wells of several immunoSEQ 96-well plates, and each plate served as one replicate. Each replicate PCR for sorted subsets received roughly 0.2 ug genomic DNA, equal to about 30,000 T cell genomes. Purified libraries were quantified with a Qubit 3.0 fluorometer, sized on a Bioanalyzer 2100, and re-quantified with the KAPA Library Quantification kit. Every immunoSEQ 96-well plate was sequenced on a dedicated single-read 150-cycle Illumina NextSeq 550 flow cell. As for the authors' bioinformatics: The immunoSEQ output contained only junctional sequences without quality scores, so filtering could not match that applied to full-length reads. Sequences were annotated with PyIR, a Python wrapper for IgBLAST v1.9, using IMGT germline references to assign V/J genes and CDR3. Reads with weak V/J assignments (E-value above 1e-6), missing CDR3, stop codons, out-of-frame junctions, or ambiguous translated residues were removed. A V3J clonotype was defined by an identical inferred V gene, J gene, and CDR3 amino acid sequence. To compute the percentage overlap between repertoires, the number of shared unique clonotypes was divided by the size of the smaller repertoire. Richness of each repertoire was evaluated using RTK rarefaction, the Chao1 estimator, and Recon v2.1 estimates of unobserved clonotypes. Generation probabilities were computed with OLGA for all TCRbeta clonotypes obtained by the gDNA method from several donors. In its TCRdb copy, this immuneACCESS table keeps in-frame sequences only and misses some clones. Where compared with another copy, unresolved V genes explain less than half of these, and the others have no known cause. That table is the source of V, J and clone size, and D and trimming were worked out from the DNA. The sample profile shows some 1.4 million clones; approximately 96% of them were found once. Of the sample, 1% to 1.5% is held by the ten largest clones.

The rearranged segments are TRBV5-1 and TRBJ2-5; 7 bases in the junction line up with TRBD1. Sequencing input: naive CD4+ T cells sorted from blood. The cell subset or site label of this sample denotes: CD45RA+ positively selected. The TCR was taken from a man aged 25 to 40 in good health. Here is the DNA: TGCGCCAGCACCCTGACAGGGAACGAGGAGACCCAGTACTTC. This encodes CASTLTGNEETQYF.